This T cell receptor (beta chain) came from a study of T cell repertoires in cytomegalovirus infection. Study overall: Shared public TCR beta signatures pointed to both CMV infection and a matching HLA type.

Study-level results: CMV-specific TCR beta clonotypes restricted by HLA-C were the ones dominating the ex vivo response.

In regard to this clonotype: Its target is not known.

Trimming stripped 3 bases from V and 4 bases from J, with 12 bases between. This CDR3 spans 15 amino acids. Via MiXCR, TCRdb re-called the reads, giving one row per CDR3 protein. The sample lists approximately 910,000 distinct CDR3 sequences, around 32% seen once, with over 12% in the top ten. This sequence originates from a human donor in good health (CMV status not recorded). Some clones in this sample may be carry-over from other donors' samples. The input for sequencing was cultured CD8+ T cells from PBMCs, taken from culture after CMV antigen stimulation. J is TRBJ1-4 and V is TRBV23-1; D possibly corresponds to TRBD1 (6 bases). TRBV23-1 is an open reading frame whose function is uncertain. CDR3 loop: CASSHGQPINEKLFF. The DNA of the CDR3 is TGCGCCAGCAGTCATGGACAGCCCATTAATGAAAAACTGTTTTTT.